This T cell receptor (beta chain) derives from a study of T cell responses to AZD1222 COVID-19 vaccine. Findings and caveats of the study: Seropositive status at baseline applied to only five to seven AZD1222 recipients. Elevations in Spike-specific TCR breadth and depth followed administration of two AZD1222 doses. CD4 TCRs covered the whole spike, strongest at regions 160-218 and 743-854. Only after the peak T cell response were repertoires sampled.

The method was immunoSEQ multiplex PCR; TCRdb's version includes in-frame clones alone and lacks a portion of them. The sample includes 120,000 or so clones, about 90% of them seen just once. Remarks on this clone: Its antigen is not known.

The source was peripheral blood, collected on day 0 of AZD1222 vaccination. This receptor was taken from an adult in good health.

CDR3: CAISPGQGSEKLFF. DNA of the CDR3: TGTGCCATCAGTCCGGGACAGGGGTCTGAAAAACTGTTTTTT. V and J are TRBV10-3 and TRBJ1-4, with 10 bases that match TRBD1. CDR1 is ENHRY and CDR2 is SYGVKD in the germline V gene. The CDR3 runs 14 residues. V lost 5 bases to trimming and J lost 7 bases; unmatched junction nucleotides: 4.